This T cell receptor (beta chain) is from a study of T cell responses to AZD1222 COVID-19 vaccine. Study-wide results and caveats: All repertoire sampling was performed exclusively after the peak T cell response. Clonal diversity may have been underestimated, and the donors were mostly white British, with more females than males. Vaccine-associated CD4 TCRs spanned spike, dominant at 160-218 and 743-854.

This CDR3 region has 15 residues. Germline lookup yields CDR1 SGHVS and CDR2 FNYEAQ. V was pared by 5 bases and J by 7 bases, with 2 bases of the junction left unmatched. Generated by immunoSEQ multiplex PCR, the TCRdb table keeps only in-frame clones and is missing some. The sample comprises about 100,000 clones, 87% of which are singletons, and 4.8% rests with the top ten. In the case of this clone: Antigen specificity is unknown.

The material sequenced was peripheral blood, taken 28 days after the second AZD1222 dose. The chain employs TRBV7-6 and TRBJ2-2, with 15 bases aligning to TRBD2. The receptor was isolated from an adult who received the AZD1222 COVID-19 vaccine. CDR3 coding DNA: TGTGCCAGCAGCGGACTAGCGGGGGGGATCGGGGAGCTGTTTTTT. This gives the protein CASSGLAGGIGELFF.